One TCR beta chain is described in this entry. Its target is unknown. Clones were read by immunoSEQ multiplex PCR, and TCRdb kept only the in-frame ones, dropping some. The sample has 30,000 or so clones, roughly 88% seen once. PRAID combined immunodeficiency and autoinflammation. The entry originates in a study of stem cell transplantation in POMP-related autoinflammatory disease. General study findings and limits: In PRAID patients, the number of distinct TRB V-J gene pairings was restricted.

The sequence derives from a human donor with POMP-related autoinflammation and immune dysregulation (PRAID). The specimen was CD4+ T cells from PBMCs, collected before stem cell transplantation.

The CDR3 sequence is CASSPTGIDTQYF. CDR3 DNA: TGTGCCAGCAGCCCAACAGGGATCGATACGCAGTATTTT. This chain uses TRBV6-5 with TRBJ2-3; TRBD1 is a possible D gene (6 bases). Trimming removed 6 bases from V and 6 bases from J, with 13 bases in between. CDR1 and CDR2 (germline): MNHEY, SVGAGI. CDR3 length: 13 amino acids.